This T cell receptor beta chain was observed in a study of cytomegalovirus exposure and HLA in healthy donors. Broader study findings: Rare TCR sequences predominated, though certain public TCRs were found in many donors.

This CDR3 is 13 amino acids long. The germline V gene has CDR1 KGHSY and CDR2 FQNENV. The ends were cut back, 7 bases at V and 5 bases at J, with 14 bases in the middle. Comment on this clone: Its antigen is as yet unknown.

Primers for the PCR totalled 60 Vbeta and 13 Jbeta. Sequencing was performed with immunoSEQ multiplex PCR; in TCRdb, only in-frame clones are kept and a portion is missing. The sample contains over 150,000 clones, around 85% of which appear only once. V is TRBV16 and J is TRBJ1-1, with D maybe TRBD1 (6 bases). The sequence was collected from a male donor in good health and CMV-seronegative. The sequenced sample consisted of PBMCs. CDR3 in amino acids: CASTATQGTEAFF. As DNA, the CDR3 is TGTGCCAGCACCGCCACCCAGGGGACTGAAGCTTTCTTT. Full variable domain (outside the CDR3, taken from reference TRBV16 and TRBJ1-1): GEEVAQTPKHLVRGEGQKAKLYCAPIKGHSYVFWYQQVLKNEFKFLISFQNENVFDETGMPKERFSAKCLPNSPCSLEIQATKLEDSAVYFCASTATQGTEAFFGQGTRLTVV.